A selection of T cell receptor beta chains follows, all from one sample in a study of cytomegalovirus exposure and HLA in healthy donors. Some clones are missing from TCRdb's copy, which holds only in-frame ones; the method was immunoSEQ multiplex PCR. The sample includes around 150,000 clones, around 65% of them seen just once. Sequencing was done on a sample of PBMCs. These receptors all come from a woman between 55 and 75 years old in good health and CMV-seronegative. Both conserved end residues are part of each CDR3. A D gene is named only where the DNA matches it firmly. Rows give clone size only sometimes, using once, few, many, or a class for an expanded clone.

J gene	clone size	D gene	V gene	CDR3 DNA	CDR3 protein
TRBJ2-2	.	.	TRBV7-2	TGTGCCAGCAGCTTAGGGGGGGTTGGGGAGCTGTTTTTT	CASSLGGVGELFF
TRBJ2-5	.	.	TRBV6-6	TGTGCCAGCAGTTATTTGTCCAGCCAAGAGACCCAGTACTTC	CASSYLSSQETQYF
TRBJ2-3	.	TRBD2	TRBV5-1	TGCGCCAGCATCCCCCTAAGACTAGCGGGGCGCACAGATACGCAGTATTTT	CASIPLRLAGRTDTQYF
TRBJ2-1	.	.	TRBV7-2	TGTGCCAGCAGCTTACTGGGTAGCGTAGATGAGCAGTTCTTC	CASSLLGSVDEQFF
TRBJ1-4	.	.	TRBV5-5	TGTGCCAGCAGCCCTAGACAGGTCGGGGAAAAACTGTTTTTT	CASSPRQVGEKLFF
TRBJ1-5	.	.	TRBV19	TGTGCCAGTAGTATAGATCAGGGGCAACACTATAGCAATCAGCCCCAGCATTTT	CASSIDQGQHYSNQPQHF
TRBJ2-1	.	TRBD2	TRBV4-3	TGCGCCAGCAGTCTAACGGGAGGGCCGTACAATGAGCAGTTCTTC	CASSLTGGPYNEQFF
TRBJ2-1	.	TRBD2	TRBV5-1	TGCGCCAGCAGCAAATTAGCGGGAGCTGTGACCTACAATGAGCAGTTCTTC	CASSKLAGAVTYNEQFF
TRBJ2-1	few	TRBD2	TRBV7-2	TGTGCCAGCAGCTTACTGGCGGGGGGGCGACGGTATGAGCAGTTCTTC	CASSLLAGGRRYEQFF
TRBJ2-6	.	TRBD1	TRBV19	TGTGCCAGTAGTATCGGACAGGGGATTGGGTCTGGGGCCAACGTCCTGACTTTT	CASSIGQGIGSGANVLTF
TRBJ2-2	.	.	TRBV29-1	TGCAGCGTTTATCTCGGGGACACCGGGGAGCTGTTTTTT	CSVYLGDTGELFF
TRBJ2-6	many	TRBD1	TRBV27	TGTGCCAGCAGTCCCGCAGGGACAGGGGGCTCTGGGGCCAACGTCCTGACTTTC	CASSPAGTGGSGANVLTF
TRBJ2-7	few	.	TRBV28	TGTGCCAGCAGTTTATCCGGGAAGCCCTACGAGCAGTACTTC	CASSLSGKPYEQYF
TRBJ2-1	.	TRBD1	TRBV25-1	TGTGCCAGCATCCCAGGGGGTTCCAATGAGCAGTTCTTC	CASIPGGSNEQFF
TRBJ2-5	.	.	TRBV10-3	TGTGCCATCGCGAGTTCGGGACACCGGTACCAAGAGACCCAGTACTTC	CAIASSGHRYQETQYF
TRBJ1-5	.	.	TRBV28	TGTGCCGCCGGCGAGGGTTGGGATCAGCCCCAGCATTTT	CAAGEGWDQPQHF
TRBJ1-2	.	TRBD1	TRBV2	TGTGCCAGCAGTGAAATCGGACAGGTCATCTATGGCTACACCTTC	CASSEIGQVIYGYTF
TRBJ2-1	.	.	TRBV7-9	TGTGCCAGCAGCTCAGGGGGGTTGGTGACTGAGCAGTTCTTC	CASSSGGLVTEQFF
TRBJ2-3	.	.	TRBV9	TGTGCCAGCAGCGTAGAACAGCGCACAGATACGCAGTATTTT	CASSVEQRTDTQYF
TRBJ1-2	few	.	TRBV28	TGTGCCAGCCTTCAGGGGAACTATGGCTACACCTTC	CASLQGNYGYTF
TRBJ1-2	.	TRBD1	TRBV6-5	TGTGCCAGCAGTGGACAGGGCCTTGGCTACACCTTC	CASSGQGLGYTF
TRBJ1-1	.	TRBD1	TRBV18	TGTGCCAGCTCACCTAACACAGGGGGTGGGGGAGAAGCTTTCTTT	CASSPNTGGGGEAFF
TRBJ2-3	.	TRBD2	TRBV5-4	TGTGCCAGCAGCGCAGGGACTAGCGGAATCACAGATACGCAGTATTTT	CASSAGTSGITDTQYF
TRBJ1-2	.	.	TRBV2	TGTGCCAGCAGTCGGGACAACGACTATGGCTACACCTTC	CASSRDNDYGYTF
TRBJ2-5	.	TRBD2	TRBV9	TGTGCCAGCAGCGAGTCCCCAGGGGCGGGGGGGCAAGAGACCCAGTACTTC	CASSESPGAGGQETQYF
TRBJ2-1	.	TRBD2	TRBV4-3	TGCGCCAGCAGCCAGCGACTAGCGGGAGATGGTTACAATGAGCAGTTCTTC	CASSQRLAGDGYNEQFF
TRBJ1-2	few	.	TRBV10-3	TGTGCCATCAGTGGAGGTGGAACAGGGTCCGGAGGCTACACCTTC	CAISGGGTGSGGYTF
TRBJ1-1	.	TRBD1	TRBV6-5	TGTGCCAGCAGCCAGGGACAGCCGAACACTGAAGCTTTCTTT	CASSQGQPNTEAFF
TRBJ2-7	.	.	TRBV7-9	TGTGCCAGCAGCTTAGACAGAGACGAGCAGTACTTC	CASSLDRDEQYF
TRBJ2-2	.	TRBD2	TRBV19	TGTGCCAGTAGGGGGACTAGCGGGTCCGCGAACACCGGGGAGCTGTTTTTT	CASRGTSGSANTGELFF
TRBJ2-7	once	TRBD1	TRBV6-1	TGTGCCAGCAGATTAAACCTGGGACAGAATTACGAGCAGTACTTC	CASRLNLGQNYEQYF
TRBJ2-7	few	TRBD2	TRBV7-2	TGTGCCAGCAGCCCCCAGGGAAGCGGGAGGGCCGCCTACGAGCAGTACTTC	CASSPQGSGRAAYEQYF
TRBJ1-2	once	.	TRBV27	TGTGCCAGCAGTTTATCGAGGCAGGGCCTCTATGGCTACACCTTC	CASSLSRQGLYGYTF
TRBJ1-4	.	TRBD1	TRBV12-5	TGTGCTAGTGGTACCGGACAGGGCGGTGAAAAACTGTTTTTT	CASGTGQGGEKLFF
TRBJ2-5	.	.	TRBV12-1	TGTGCCAGCAGCTTTCGGGGTACGCGGGGGGGCGCAGGGGAGACCCAGTACTTC	CASSFRGTRGGAGETQYF
TRBJ1-1	.	TRBD1	TRBV28	TGTGCCAGCAGTTCTCTCGAGGGACAGGCAGGCAGGACTGAAGCTTTCTTT	CASSSLEGQAGRTEAFF
TRBJ2-7	.	TRBD2	TRBV27	TGTGCCAGCAGTCTAGCGGCCCAACTCTCCTACGAGCAGTACTTC	CASSLAAQLSYEQYF
TRBJ2-7	.	.	TRBV28	TGTGCCAGCAGTTTCTCTTTCAGGAACGAGCAGTACTTC	CASSFSFRNEQYF
TRBJ1-2	.	.	TRBV5-6	TGTGCCAGCAGCTTGGTTGGGACACCTAACTATGGCTACACCTTC	CASSLVGTPNYGYTF
TRBJ2-7	.	TRBD1	TRBV19	TGTGCCAGTAGTAAAGACCAGGGGGCCGAGCAGTACTTC	CASSKDQGAEQYF
TRBJ1-2	.	TRBD1	TRBV5-4	TGTGCCAGCAGCTTGGGGACAGGGGAAGGCTACACCTTC	CASSLGTGEGYTF
TRBJ2-2	few	TRBD1	TRBV4-2	TGTGCCAGCAGCCAAGAGACAGGGGGCCCCGGGGAGCTGTTTTTT	CASSQETGGPGELFF
TRBJ2-3	.	TRBD2	TRBV19	TGTGCCAGTAGTGAGCAACTAGCGGGGGGGAATACGCAGTATTTT	CASSEQLAGGNTQYF
TRBJ2-7	few	TRBD1	TRBV2	TGTGCCAGCAGCTCCGGGACAGGGCTCTCCTACGAGCAGTACTTC	CASSSGTGLSYEQYF
TRBJ1-1	.	.	TRBV7-2	TGTGCCAGCAGCTTAGCTGGGCGGGGCACTGAAGCTTTCTTT	CASSLAGRGTEAFF
TRBJ2-2	.	.	TRBV7-9	TGTGCCAGCAGCTTAGGGGGCGCGAACACCGGGGAGCTGTTTTTT	CASSLGGANTGELFF
TRBJ2-7	.	TRBD1	TRBV5-1	TGCGCCAGCAGCTTGGATAGGGACAGGGGTTCCTACGAGCAGTACTTC	CASSLDRDRGSYEQYF
TRBJ1-5	.	TRBD1	TRBV28	TGTGCCAGCAGTTTGTCCGACAGGGACAATCAGCCCCAGCATTTT	CASSLSDRDNQPQHF
TRBJ2-7	.	.	TRBV19	TGTGCCAGTAGTAGTCTCGGGGGAGGAACCTACGAGCAGTACTTC	CASSSLGGGTYEQYF
TRBJ2-3	.	TRBD2	TRBV5-1	TGCGCCAGCAGCCCCGGACTAGAGCGGTACACAGATACGCAGTATTTT	CASSPGLERYTDTQYF
TRBJ2-6	.	.	TRBV7-3	TGTGCCAGCAGCTCCCCCAGGGCGGGGGCCAACGTCCTGACTTTC	CASSSPRAGANVLTF
TRBJ2-3	.	TRBD2	TRBV5-1	TGCGCCAGCAGATGGGCCGGGACTAGCGGGGTACTCACAGATACGCAGTATTTT	CASRWAGTSGVLTDTQYF
TRBJ1-3	.	TRBD1	TRBV7-2	TGTGCCAGCAGCTTAGTACAGGGGGCTGGAAACACCATATATTTT	CASSLVQGAGNTIYF
TRBJ2-5	.	TRBD1	TRBV28	TGTGCCAGCAGTGACCCGGACAGGCATGCGGAGACCCAGTACTTC	CASSDPDRHAETQYF
TRBJ2-1	.	TRBD2	TRBV9	TGTGCCAGCAGCGCAACCGGGACTAGCGGCTACAATGAGCAGTTCTTC	CASSATGTSGYNEQFF
TRBJ2-7	.	TRBD1	TRBV27	TGTGCCAGCAGTCGAGACAGGGGATTTGTCTACGAGCAGTACTTC	CASSRDRGFVYEQYF
TRBJ1-2	.	.	TRBV19	TGTGCCAGTAGTACCACGACAGGCGGCTACACCTTC	CASSTTTGGYTF
TRBJ2-1	.	.	TRBV2	TGTGCCAGCAGTGAAGGTAGAAGAGCTGAGCAGTTCTTC	CASSEGRRAEQFF
TRBJ2-7	.	.	TRBV11-2	TGTGCCAGCAAACATCCCGGGGGCGAGCAGTACTTC	CASKHPGGEQYF